This T cell receptor (beta chain) originates from a study of cytomegalovirus exposure and HLA in healthy donors (dated by TCRdb to 2017 to 2019). A note on the overall study: An earlier analysis of several hundred of the donors reported 250 to 350 Gb of sequence data and some 120 million unique TCR beta sequences from 150 million to 200 million T cells. Class I and class II HLA loci were covered by the typing at four-digit resolution. Because of strong linkage in the cohort, roughly five DR-DQ haplotypes were treated as single units for association and clustering. The study aimed to test whether signatures of past pathogen exposure could be identified by cataloging public T cell receptors. Among approximately 370 genotyped donors of the cohort, an average of roughly 230,000 unique TCR beta nucleotide sequences was sequenced per donor, of which about 19% were non-productive. In an earlier analysis of 550 to 700 of the donors, high-throughput TCR beta sequencing was used to judge whether each TCR beta V gene segment behaved as functional or pseudogenic. Typing coverage varied by locus: about 629-630 donors for A, B, C, DRB1 and DQB1; approximately 520 for DQA1; about 600 for DPA1; some 470 for DPB1. A later analysis re-analyzed previously published TCR beta repertoires from about 730 donors and added high-resolution HLA genotyping to study TCR occurrence patterns. Of the 398 genotyped donors, about 84% fell in the genetic ancestry cluster associated with self-reported Caucasian donors. A separate validation cohort of approximately 120 different subjects was used in addition to the 666-subject first cohort. Genome-wide SNP genotypes for about 60% of the roughly 670 donors were used in a later genetic analysis, which treated that subset as a discovery cohort. An early release covering roughly 640 HLA-typed donors comprised 300 to 350 gigabases of sequencing data and 85 million to 100 million unique TCR sequences. To predict cytomegalovirus infection status, the study combined high-throughput TCR immunosequencing, statistical association of individual TCRs with disease status, and machine learning. Alongside the repertoire data, information on donor age, sex, ethnicity and CMV serostatus was compiled. Every discovery cohort repertoire had been produced on one sequencing platform. Using immunosequencing, the study profiled T cell repertoires from roughly 650 subjects and related those repertoires to cytomegalovirus serostatus. Rather than drawing on any new phenotypic data, the later analysis identified candidate immune exposures from TCR beta sequences and the way those sequences occurred across donors.

What the authors observed across the whole study: Compared with the approximately 700-donor mean, donors in an Asian-associated ancestry cluster had fewer N-insertions in productive TCRs, according to a later genetic analysis. Linkage disequilibrium might explain the correlated functional status among segregating V segments, but an unknown experimental factor could not be ruled out. A later analysis found that HLA-associated TCR beta chains were more clonally expanded and had lower generation probabilities than equally common non-associated chains. In vitro tests confirmed that a few of the cytomegalovirus-associated TCR beta chains recognize cytomegalovirus antigens. Sequencing depth was assumed to be roughly uniform across donors in the presence/absence analyses, though that assumption may not hold. Because counts were too low, fewer than 20 rarely observed V segments, including chromosome 9 orphons, were excluded from the earlier analysis of 587 of the donors. In this cohort, only TCR beta chains were sequenced, and detectable features were limited by the absence of alpha or paired-chain data. For the cohort, immune exposure information was limited to CMV serostatus. A further reported finding was that TCR beta sequences accurately predicted the HLA-A and HLA-B alleles for most subjects in the first cohort. Most TCR sequences were observed very rarely across donors, whereas some public TCRs were present in many individuals. In a later analysis, most CMV-associated TCR beta chains were found to appear HLA-restricted, with HLA associations seemingly driven largely by CMV exposure. A total of fewer than 200 TCR beta chains were listed by the study as associated with cytomegalovirus. A later analysis reported that several top co-occurrence clusters appeared linked to parvovirus B19, influenza, CMV and Epstein-Barr virus. When HLA alleles, especially DR and DQ, strongly co-occurred, TCR associations were difficult to assign to individual alleles. A later analysis found that TCR association rates varied across HLA loci, with DRB1 alleles showing the most associated TCRs and HLA-C alleles the fewest. At a false discovery rate of 0.05, a later analysis linked 16,000 or so TCR beta sequences to specific HLA alleles. In both the original and validation cohorts, the classifier was reported to diagnose cytomegalovirus status with high specificity and sensitivity. Broadly in line with IMGT annotations, most TCR beta V segments showed up in productive rearrangements about 90% or about 30% of the time in an earlier analysis of some 590 of the donors. It was suggested by the authors that the approach could potentially be generalized to other disease states and immunological phenotypes. V-gene and J-gene trimming of TCR beta chains was associated with a missense DCLRE1C variant in a later genetic analysis, and the association was replicated in an independent cohort. Because HLA typing was missing for some donors at each locus, association tests included only the typed subset. A cluster of highly shared sequence variants was judged likely to be a technical artifact of the sequencing pipeline.

The library was generated by the immunoSEQ multiplex PCR assay. The multiplex PCR relied on a mix of 60 forward primers for TCR Vbeta segments and 13 reverse primers for TCR Jbeta segments. A multiplex PCR assay on genomic DNA amplified the CDR3 region of rearranged TCR beta genes. On the Illumina HiSeq System, the amplified TCR beta libraries were sequenced as 87-base-pair reads. The authors processed their data as follows. In a later analysis, about 80 million unique TCR beta chains were counted across the 500 to 850 repertoires, and roughly 9.9 million of these chains were shared by at least two donors. Raw reads were error-corrected and collapsed into unique sequences by a nearest-neighbor algorithm in which closely related sequences were merged to remove PCR and sequencing errors. Alignment of CDR3 sequences to IMGT reference sequences was used to assign V, D and J gene segments. For a sequence to be retained, a match of at least six nucleotides to both a V gene segment and a J gene segment was required. A rearrangement was called productive if the CDR3 had no stop codons and remained in frame with V and J, and every other rearrangement was called non-productive. Following IMGT convention, CDR3 was defined as the stretch from the second conserved V-encoded cysteine to the conserved J-encoded phenylalanine. The earlier analysis of about 530 of the donors excluded any sequence lacking an unambiguous match to a single V gene segment. In an earlier analysis of about 590 of the donors, a V segment was called functional when productive rearrangements were above 56.7%, and segregating when the standard deviation between donors exceeded 5%. A statistical classification framework was built for diagnosing cytomegalovirus status from the catalog of TCR beta chain sequences. In a later analysis, V and J genes were assigned by comparing TCR nucleotide sequences against IMGT/GENE-DB human TR gene sequences. Using the TCRdist pipeline, a later analysis assigned CDR3 sequences along with most-parsimonious VDJ recombination scenarios. In a later analysis, each TCR beta chain was defined by its CDR3 amino acid sequence together with its V-gene family, and reads without a unique V-gene family were excluded. In a later analysis, fewer than 650 highly shared, low-generation-probability nucleotide sequences were removed to address suspected cross-contamination and a sequencing artifact. In a later analysis, a clonal expansion index for each public chain was calculated from normalized within-repertoire ranks of inferred template counts. In a later analysis, generation probabilities were computed using a VDJ recombination model fitted to out-of-frame rearrangements, and the results were checked against IGoR. A later analysis scored TCR-TCR, TCR-HLA and TCR-CMV co-occurrence with hypergeometric tests, applying a repertoire-size bias correction to TCR pairs. In a later analysis, false discovery rates were estimated by permuting HLA or CMV assignments 20 times. In a later analysis, co-occurring TCRs were grouped with DBSCAN, and TCRdist sequence similarity was added when clustering was performed within HLA-allele-positive subsets. Repertoires with fewer than 30,000 or more than 120,000 public chains, plus five repertoires with anomalous nucleotide sharing, were excluded from co-occurrence clustering. TCRdb re-hosts the immuneACCESS table, in-frame sequences only. Its copies lack some clones; in the studies checked, an unresolved V gene accounts for under half of them, and the cause for the rest is not known. The V and J calls and clone size come from that table; D and trimming were worked out from the DNA. For this sample the table gives about 150,000 clones, of which about 84% were detected only once. 5.6% of the sample goes to the ten largest clones.

The cohort was made up of 666 healthy bone marrow donors. At the time of sampling, all cohort members were nominally healthy, though unrecorded immune exposures were likely present. The donor tested CMV seropositive, placing the donor among the 289 seropositive members of the cohort. Each donor provided a peripheral blood sample, and peripheral blood mononuclear cells were used for TCR beta sequencing. Genomic DNA extraction from the blood cell samples was performed with the Qiagen DNeasy Blood Extraction Kit. With regard to this clone: Its antigen remains unidentified. No base-level quality is on record; no much larger clone is a single base apart.

The sequenced material came from PBMCs. This TCR came from a woman aged 40-49 years in good health and CMV-seropositive.

The CDR3 loop reads CASSTSGNTIYF. The nucleotide sequence is TGTGCCAGCAGCACATCTGGAAACACCATATATTTT. The rearranged chain carries TRBV28 and TRBJ1-3; too little of a D gene remains to name it. Trimming removed 6 bases from V and 1 base from J, leaving 4 bases between the germline ends. Spanning cysteine to phenylalanine, the CDR3 consists of 12 amino acids. The sequence is cut down to CDR3 DNA, 36 bases in frame from base 1. Per the germline V gene, MDHEN is the CDR1 and SYDVKM is the CDR2. The full variable domain, completed from the reference TRBV28 and TRBJ1-3 proteins outside the CDR3, reads DVKVTQSSRYLVKRTGEKVFLECVQDMDHENMFWYRQDPGLGLRLIYFSYDVKMKEKGDIPEGYSVSREKKERFSLILESASTNQTSMYLCASSTSGNTIYFGEGSWLTVV.